These 3 T cell receptor beta chains were all obtained from the same sample, sequenced in a study of control samples from healthy donors and cancer patients. Data came from immunoSEQ multiplex PCR; TCRdb stores just in-frame clones and leaves some out. This table has 45,000 to 60,000 clones, 85% to 95% appearing once. The sequencing input was blood. Receptors originate from a man aged 30 to 39 in good health.

The chain recombines TRBV7-2 with TRBJ1-6; 7 bases line up with TRBD1. With 6 bases clipped from V and 10 bases from J, the junction kept 6 bases outside the gene matches. CDR1 is SGHTA and CDR2 is FQGNSA in the germline V gene. This CDR3 is 13 amino acids long. This CDR3 is CASRSTGDSPLHF. As DNA, the CDR3 is TGTGCCAGCAGGTCAACAGGGGACTCACCCCTCCACTTT.

The chain uses TRBV6-5 and TRBJ1-3, with D perhaps TRBD1 (6 bases). The CDR3 totals 14 residues. Germline V gives CDR1 MNHEY, CDR2 SVGAGI. With 2 bases removed from V and 4 bases from J, the gap between germline ends came to 9 bases. CDR3 region: CASSYRGGGNTIYF. In DNA form, the CDR3 reads TGTGCCAGCAGTTACCGGGGGGGCGGAAACACCATATATTTT.

The chain couples TRBV9 to TRBJ2-1; 11 bases fit TRBD2. The germline CDR1 and CDR2 sequences are SGDLS and YYNGEE. With V trimmed by 3 bases and J by 4 bases, 6 bases remained unmatched. The CDR3 runs 16 residues. The CDR3 loop reads CASSANSGGVYNEQFF. Written as DNA, the CDR3 is TGTGCCAGCAGCGCAAATAGCGGGGGGGTATACAATGAGCAGTTCTTC.